This T cell receptor (beta chain) was captured by sequencing in a study of cytomegalovirus exposure and HLA in healthy donors. Study context: The use of the same platform for the 110 or so validation repertoires and the roughly 700 first-cohort repertoires was reported by a later analysis. The study, taken as a whole, reports: In the approximately 130 validation repertoires, a later analysis found that first-cohort TCR clusters tended to co-occur.

Method: immunoSEQ multiplex PCR; TCRdb's copy keeps in-frame clones and lacks some. The table lists 65,000 to 90,000 clones, approximately 95% of them singletons. Of note for this clone: Its antigen remains unidentified.

The TCR sequence derives from a man younger than 30 in good health and CMV-seronegative. Source material: PBMCs.

CDR3 sequence: CAISRDRVGYTF. CDR3 coding DNA: TGTGCCATCTCCAGGGACAGGGTTGGCTACACCTTC. This chain connects TRBV10-3 to TRBJ1-2, with 9 bases fitting TRBD1. CDR1 is ENHRY, CDR2 SYGVKD, per germline. The CDR3 runs 12 residues. The V segment lost 8 bases and the J segment 7 bases; nucleotides outside the gene matches: 5.